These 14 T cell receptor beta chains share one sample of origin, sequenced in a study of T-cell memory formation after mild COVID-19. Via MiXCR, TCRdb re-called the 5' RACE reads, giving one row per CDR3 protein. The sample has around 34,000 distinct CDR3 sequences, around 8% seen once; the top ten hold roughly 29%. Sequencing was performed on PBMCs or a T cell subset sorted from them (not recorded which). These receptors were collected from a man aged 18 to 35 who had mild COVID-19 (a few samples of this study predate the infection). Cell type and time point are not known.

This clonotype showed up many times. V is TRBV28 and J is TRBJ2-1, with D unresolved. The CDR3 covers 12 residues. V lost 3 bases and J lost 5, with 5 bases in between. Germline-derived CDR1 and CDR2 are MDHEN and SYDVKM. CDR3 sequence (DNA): TGTGCCAGCAGTTTTTGGGACAATGAGCAGTTCTTC. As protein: CASSFWDNEQFF.

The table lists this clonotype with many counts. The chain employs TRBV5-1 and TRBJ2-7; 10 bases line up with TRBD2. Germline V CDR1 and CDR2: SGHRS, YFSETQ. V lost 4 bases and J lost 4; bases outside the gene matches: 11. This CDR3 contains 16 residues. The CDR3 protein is CASSPTSGKTNYEQYF. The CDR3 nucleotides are TGCGCCAGCAGCCCTACTAGCGGGAAAACCAATTACGAGCAGTACTTC.

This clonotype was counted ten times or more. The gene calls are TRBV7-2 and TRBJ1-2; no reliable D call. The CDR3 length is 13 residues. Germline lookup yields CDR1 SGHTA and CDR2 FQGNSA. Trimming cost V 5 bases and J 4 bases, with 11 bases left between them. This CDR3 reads CASSPYTLYGYTF. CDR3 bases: TGTGCCAGCAGCCCGTACACTCTCTATGGCTACACCTTC.

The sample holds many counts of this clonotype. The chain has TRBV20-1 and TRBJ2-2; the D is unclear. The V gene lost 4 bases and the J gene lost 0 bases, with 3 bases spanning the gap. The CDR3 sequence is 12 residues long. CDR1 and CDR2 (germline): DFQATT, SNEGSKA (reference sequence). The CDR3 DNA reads TGCAGTGCTACCGCGAACACCGGGGAGCTGTTTTTT. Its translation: CSATANTGELFF.

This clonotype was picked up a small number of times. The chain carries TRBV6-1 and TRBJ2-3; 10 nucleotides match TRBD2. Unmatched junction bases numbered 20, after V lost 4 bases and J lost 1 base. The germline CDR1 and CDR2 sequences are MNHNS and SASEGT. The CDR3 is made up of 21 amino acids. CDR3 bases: TGTGCCAGCAGTGCTTACCTCTCCGGCCTAGCGGGGGTACCTGGCACAGATACGCAGTATTTT. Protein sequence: CASSAYLSGLAGVPGTDTQYF.

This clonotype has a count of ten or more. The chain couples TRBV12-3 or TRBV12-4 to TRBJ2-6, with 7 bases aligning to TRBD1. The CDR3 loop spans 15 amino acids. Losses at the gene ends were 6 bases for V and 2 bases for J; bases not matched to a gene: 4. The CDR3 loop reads CASRQGTAGANVLTF. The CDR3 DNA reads TGTGCCAGCAGGCAAGGGACAGCTGGGGCCAACGTCCTGACTTTC.

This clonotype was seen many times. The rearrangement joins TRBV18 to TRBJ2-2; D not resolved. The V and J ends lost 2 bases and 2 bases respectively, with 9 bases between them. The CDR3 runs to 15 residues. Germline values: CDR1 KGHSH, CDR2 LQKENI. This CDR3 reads CASSPDLGNTGELFF. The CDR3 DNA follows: TGTGCCAGCTCACCAGATCTTGGCAACACCGGGGAGCTGTTTTTT. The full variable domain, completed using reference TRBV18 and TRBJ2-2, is NAGVMQNPRHLVRRRGQEARLRCSPMKGHSHVYWYRQLPEEGLKFMVYLQKENIIDESGMPKERFSAEFPKEGPSILRIQQVVRGDSAAYFCASSPDLGNTGELFFGEGSRLTVL.

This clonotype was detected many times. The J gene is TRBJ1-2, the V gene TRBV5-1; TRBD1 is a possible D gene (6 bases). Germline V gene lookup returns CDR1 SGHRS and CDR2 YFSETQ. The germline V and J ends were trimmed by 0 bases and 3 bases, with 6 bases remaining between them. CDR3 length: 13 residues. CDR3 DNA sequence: TGCGCCAGCAGCTTGGCAGGGGACTATGGCTACACCTTC. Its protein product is CASSLAGDYGYTF.

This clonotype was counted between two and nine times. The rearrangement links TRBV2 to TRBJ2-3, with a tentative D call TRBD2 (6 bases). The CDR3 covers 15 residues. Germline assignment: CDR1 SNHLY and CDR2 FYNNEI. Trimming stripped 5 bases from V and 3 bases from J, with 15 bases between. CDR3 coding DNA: TGTGCCAGCAGTCCTACTCTAGCGCGAACAGATACGCAGTATTTT. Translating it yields CASSPTLARTDTQYF.

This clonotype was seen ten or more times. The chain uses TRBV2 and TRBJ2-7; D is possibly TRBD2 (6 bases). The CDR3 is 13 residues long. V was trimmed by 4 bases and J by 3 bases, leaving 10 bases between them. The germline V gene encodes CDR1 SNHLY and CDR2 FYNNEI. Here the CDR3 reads CASSAGVSYEQYF. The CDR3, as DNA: TGTGCCAGCAGTGCGGGGGTTAGCTACGAGCAGTACTTC.

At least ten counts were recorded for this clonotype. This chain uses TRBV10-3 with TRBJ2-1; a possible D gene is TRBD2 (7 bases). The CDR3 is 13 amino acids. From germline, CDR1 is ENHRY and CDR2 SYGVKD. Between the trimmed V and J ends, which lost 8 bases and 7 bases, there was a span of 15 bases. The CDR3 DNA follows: TGTGCCATCCGAGAGGGGGGGGAGAATGAGCAGTTCTTC. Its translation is CAIREGGENEQFF.

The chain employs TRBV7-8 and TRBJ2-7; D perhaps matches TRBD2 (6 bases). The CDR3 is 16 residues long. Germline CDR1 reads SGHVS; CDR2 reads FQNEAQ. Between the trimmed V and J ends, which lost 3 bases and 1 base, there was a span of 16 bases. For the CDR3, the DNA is TGTGCCAGCAGCTTGGGGATTTTGGGGGGATCCTACGAGCAGTACGTC. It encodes CASSLGILGGSYEQYV.

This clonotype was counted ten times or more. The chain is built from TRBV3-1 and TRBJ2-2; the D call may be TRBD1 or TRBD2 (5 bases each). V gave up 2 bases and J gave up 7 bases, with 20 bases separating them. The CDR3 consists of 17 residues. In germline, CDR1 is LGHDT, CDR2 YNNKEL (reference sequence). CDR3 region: CASSQKRVFGAVGELFF. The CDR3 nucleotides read TGTGCCAGCAGCCAAAAGAGGGTATTCGGGGCGGTCGGGGAGCTGTTTTTT.

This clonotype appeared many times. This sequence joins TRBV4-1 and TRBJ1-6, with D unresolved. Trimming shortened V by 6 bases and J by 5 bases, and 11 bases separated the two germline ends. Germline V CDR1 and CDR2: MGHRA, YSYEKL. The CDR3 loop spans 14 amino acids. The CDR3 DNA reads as TGCGCCAGCAGGAACACTGCAAATAATTCACCCCTCCACTTT. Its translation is CASRNTANNSPLHF.